What follows are 8 T cell receptor beta chains derived from one specimen sequenced in a study of T cells after yellow fever vaccination. TCRdb independently ran MiXCR on the 5' RACE reads; one entry per CDR3 protein. The sample includes some 300,000 distinct CDR3 sequences, under 9% of them seen just once. This specimen was CD4+ T cells sorted from PBMCs, taken 5 days after the yellow fever booster vaccination. The receptors stem from a man aged 18 to 30 who received the YFV17D yellow fever vaccine.

This clonotype has a count of ten or more. In DNA form, the CDR3 reads TGTGCCAGCAGTCGTTTGGCGGGGGGAGGAAATGAGCAGTTCTTC. The encoded protein is CASSRLAGGGNEQFF. V is TRBV25-1 and J is TRBJ2-1; the match to TRBD2 covers 8 bases. The CDR3 has 15 amino acids. The germline CDR1 and CDR2 sequences are MGHDK and SYGVNS. Trimming removed 5 bases from V and 7 bases from J; junction bases left unmatched: 10.

This clonotype was observed a few times. The rearrangement joins TRBV7-2 to TRBJ2-5, with TRBD2 identical over 7 bases. J gave up 4 bases and V 1 base, and 6 bases lay outside the gene matches. Germline V gene data show CDR1 as SGHTA and CDR2 as FQGNSA. The CDR3 sequence is 15 residues long. Here the CDR3 reads CASSLVSSGGETQYF. The CDR3 region has the DNA TGTGCCAGCAGCTTAGTGTCTAGCGGCGGAGAGACCCAGTACTTC.

The chain recombines TRBV6-5 with TRBJ2-3; D call uncertain. The CDR3 contains 12 residues. The V gene lost 6 bases and the J gene lost 5 bases, with 9 bases spanning the gap. The germline V gene encodes CDR1 MNHEY and CDR2 SVGAGI. The CDR3, as DNA: TGTGCCAGCAGGACGACGGAAGATACGCAGTATTTT. Its protein product is CASRTTEDTQYF.

This clonotype showed up just once. The J gene is TRBJ2-5, the V gene TRBV20-1; the match to TRBD2 covers 9 bases. CDR3 length equals 14 residues. Per germline, CDR1 DFQATT and CDR2 SNEGSKA (reference sequence). With V trimmed by 4 bases and J by 4 bases, 7 bases remained unmatched. CDR3 sequence: CSAIWRGGAETQYF. CDR3 DNA: TGCAGTGCTATTTGGCGGGGGGGCGCAGAGACCCAGTACTTC.

At least ten counts were recorded for this clonotype. V gene TRBV20-1 combines with J gene TRBJ2-1, with a weak D call TRBD1 (5 bases). This CDR3 contains 14 residues. Deletions cut 1 base from V and 6 bases from J, with 13 bases between. Per the germline V gene, CDR1 is DFQATT and CDR2 is SNEGSKA (reference sequence). The CDR3 nucleotides are TGCAGTGCTAGAGGTCCATGGGGCCTCAATGAGCAGTTCTTC. Translating gives CSARGPWGLNEQFF.

This clonotype was detected many times. The V and J genes are TRBV5-4 and TRBJ2-7, with D perhaps given as TRBD1 or TRBD2 (5 bases each). With 9 bases removed from V and 0 bases from J, the gap between germline ends came to 13 bases. Germline CDR1 and CDR2: SGHNT and YYREEE (reference sequence). This CDR3 is built from 13 residues. The CDR3 coding sequence is TGTGCCACCGGGACCGCCAGCTCCTACGAGCAGTACGTC. As protein: CATGTASSYEQYV.

This clonotype was counted only a few times. The J gene is TRBJ2-7, the V gene TRBV10-3; TRBD1 aligns across 10 bases. Germline V lookup: CDR1 ENHRY, CDR2 SYGVKD. This CDR3 is built from 14 residues. The trim removed 6 bases at V and 5 bases at J, leaving 7 bases unmatched. As DNA, the CDR3 is TGTGCCATCAGCCTCGGGACAGGGGTAGACGAGCAGTACTTC. Encoded protein: CAISLGTGVDEQYF.

The chain combines TRBV6-2 or TRBV6-3 with TRBJ1-5, with D unclear. Germline CDR1 and CDR2: MNHEY and SVGEGT. The ends were cut back, 6 bases at V and 3 bases at J, with 12 bases in the middle. The CDR3 loop spans 14 amino acids. CDR3 loop: CASSKGLLNQPQHF. For the CDR3, the DNA is TGTGCCAGCAGCAAGGGTCTACTCAATCAGCCCCAGCATTTT.